This TCR beta chain is drawn from a study of shared clonotypes between healthy human individuals. Deep-level assay runs were performed. Assay: immunoSEQ multiplex PCR; the TCRdb copy retains only in-frame clones and omits some. The table includes roughly 2 million clones, about 95% detected once. Study-wide points: A few donors had 4% to 6.5% of their naive CD4 clonotypes in common. Having only a few donors restricted how much genetic and exposure-history diversity was captured.

CD8 cells classed as naive were CD45RO-negative and positively selected for CCR7, excluding terminally differentiated effector memory CD45RA+ cells. Adults of Caucasian background living in Nashville, Tennessee made up all donors. As to this clone: Its antigen is not known.

This clonotype originated in a man aged 18 to 35 in good health. The source material was naive CD8+ T cells sorted from blood.

The DNA for the CDR3 is TGTGCCAGTCGACCTTTCTCATCACCGGGACTAGCGGGAGGTGACCCTTACGAGCAGTACTTC. This sequence encodes CASRPFSSPGLAGGDPYEQYF. The chain couples TRBV19 to TRBJ2-7; 15 bases align to TRBD2. V lost 8 bases, J lost 4 bases, and 24 bases stayed unmatched. The length of the CDR3 is 21 residues. The germline V gene encodes CDR1 LNHDA and CDR2 SQIVND (reference sequence).